These 29 T cell receptor beta chains originate from one sample sequenced in a study of Ad26.COV2.S vaccination and SARS-CoV-2 variants. Treatment in this sample: over 15 received Ad26.COV2.S at low or high dose, single or two shots; a few received placebo; per-sample allocation not given. Samples came from day 63 after the first vaccine or placebo injection. Method: immunoSEQ multiplex PCR; TCRdb's copy keeps in-frame clones and lacks some. The sample lists 380,000 or so clones; 86% were seen once. Here the sequenced sample was peripheral blood, taken in a trial of Ad26.COV2.S vaccine versus placebo. The receptor source for this set is a person between 18 and 65 years old who received the Ad26.COV2.S COVID-19 vaccine or a placebo.

This chain connects TRBV5-1 to TRBJ1-4, with D unresolved. V lost 4 bases and J 8 bases, leaving 18 bases between the germline ends. Germline lookup yields CDR1 SGHRS and CDR2 YFSETQ. CDR3 size: 15 residues. In DNA, the CDR3 is TGCGCCAGCAGCACATCGGGAATCGGGAACGAAAAACTGTTTTTT. Its protein is CASSTSGIGNEKLFF.

The genes are TRBV6-4 and TRBJ2-1; weak D call: TRBD1 (8 bases). The V gene's germline CDR1 is MRHNA and CDR2 SNTAGT. Trimming took 6 bases from V and 8 from J, leaving 14 bases between them. The CDR3 is 13 residues long. This CDR3 reads CASSEQGGYEQFF. CDR3 in DNA: TGTGCCAGCAGCGAACAGGGGGGGTATGAGCAGTTCTTC.

The chain joins TRBV28 to TRBJ2-1; D could derive from TRBD1 or TRBD2 (6 bases each). The V and J ends lost 8 bases and 7 bases respectively, with 15 bases between them. Per germline, CDR1 MDHEN and CDR2 SYDVKM. This CDR3 has 13 residues. The CDR3 sequence: CASSGGAVNEQFF. The CDR3 region has the DNA TGTGCCAGCTCCGGGGGCGCGGTTAATGAGCAGTTCTTC.

This clone has only one observation. The DNA for the CDR3 is TGCGCCAGCAGCCAAGATCCTGTTTTCGGGCCAGGAAGCGCCTATTCACCCCTCCACTTT. Translating gives CASSQDPVFGPGSAYSPLHF. The chain recombines TRBV4-3 with TRBJ1-6; D is unresolved. The CDR3 extends over 20 amino acids. V shed 0 bases and J shed 8 bases, with 26 bases lying between them. The V gene's germline CDR1 is LGHNA and CDR2 YSLEER.

This rearrangement joins TRBV7-2 to TRBJ2-7, with 10 bases matching TRBD2. Trimming removed 2 bases from V and 7 bases from J; junction bases left unmatched: 5. The CDR3 length is 14 residues. CDR1 is SGHTA, CDR2 FQGNSA, per germline. In nucleotides, the CDR3 is TGTGCCAGCAGCTTACTAGCGGGAGATGGGGAGCAGTACTTC. Its translation is CASSLLAGDGEQYF.

The chain uses TRBV11-1 and TRBJ2-3; 7 nucleotides agree with TRBD2. J was trimmed by 6 bases and V by 1 base; bases with no gene match: 1. The V gene's germline CDR1 is SGHAT and CDR2 FQDESV (reference sequence). This CDR3 contains 13 residues. The CDR3 sequence is CASSLGEGDTQYF. CDR3 coding DNA: TGTGCCAGCAGCTTAGGGGAGGGGGATACGCAGTATTTT.

The rearrangement uses TRBV5-1 and TRBJ1-5, with 10 bases lining up with TRBD1. Germline CDR1 SGHRS, CDR2 YFSETQ. The CDR3 has 15 amino acids. J gave up 6 bases and V 5 bases, and 8 bases lay outside the gene matches. The CDR3 nucleotides read TGCGCCAGCAGTCCCGATGGGACAGGGGCTCAGCCCCAGCATTTT. Translated: CASSPDGTGAQPQHF.

This rearrangement joins TRBV7-3 to TRBJ2-1; a weak D match, TRBD2 (7 bases). The CDR3 is 15 residues long. V was trimmed by 5 bases and J by 7 bases, leaving 18 bases between them. The germline gives CDR1 SGHTA, CDR2 FQGTGA. For the CDR3, the DNA is TGTGCCAGCAGCCCGGACGGGGGGCCGGTGAATGAGCAGTTCTTC. Translation gives CASSPDGGPVNEQFF.

The chain combines TRBV11-2 with TRBJ1-5, with D maybe TRBD1 (5 bases). From germline, CDR1 is SGHAT and CDR2 FQNNGV. Between the trimmed V and J ends, which lost 5 bases and 7 bases, there was a span of 15 bases. The CDR3 runs to 14 residues. The CDR3 here is CASSHPGLGQPQHF. The CDR3 DNA sequence: TGTGCCAGCAGCCACCCAGGGTTGGGGCAGCCCCAGCATTTT. Combining the CDR3 with reference TRBV11-2 and TRBJ1-5 gives the whole variable domain EAGVAQSPRYKIIEKRQSVAFWCNPISGHATLYWYQQILGQGPKLLIQFQNNGVVDDSQLPKDRFSAERLKGVDSTLKIQPAKLEDSAVYLCASSHPGLGQPQHFGDGTRLSIL.

The sample holds a few counts of this clone. This rearrangement joins TRBV28 to TRBJ1-1; no reliable D call. The CDR3 totals 15 residues. CDR1 and CDR2 (germline): MDHEN, SYDVKM. The germline V and J ends were trimmed by 1 base and 2 bases, with 11 bases remaining between them. The CDR3 protein is CASSLFQNRNTEAFF. The CDR3 DNA reads TGTGCCAGCAGTTTATTTCAGAACCGTAACACTGAAGCTTTCTTT.

The rearrangement links TRBV10-3 to TRBJ2-7; D is ambiguous. The CDR3 sequence is 14 residues long. Trimming pared 0 bases from V and 6 bases from J, leaving 12 bases between. In germline, CDR1 is ENHRY, CDR2 SYGVKD. CDR3 in DNA: TGTGCCATCAGTGAGTCGGCAGGAACGGGCGAGCAGTACTTC. This codes for CAISESAGTGEQYF.

This clone was observed a handful of times. The chain links TRBV10-2 to TRBJ1-1; D is unclear. Germline assignment: CDR1 WSHSY and CDR2 SAAADI. The CDR3 spans 13 residues. V was cut by 3 bases and J by 1 base, with 6 bases left in between. CDR3 loop: CASSDYRNTEAFF. In DNA, the CDR3 is TGCGCCAGCAGTGATTACAGGAACACTGAAGCTTTCTTT.

The chain links TRBV7-2 to TRBJ1-3; D remains ambiguous. Between the trimmed V and J ends, which lost 1 base and 4 bases, there was a span of 17 bases. Germline V gene sequence: CDR1 SGHTA, CDR2 FQGNSA. The CDR3 is 17 amino acids. CDR3 loop: CASSLGYGGIVGNTIYF. For the CDR3, the DNA is TGTGCCAGCAGCTTAGGATACGGAGGGATAGTGGGAAACACCATATATTTT.

The chain carries TRBV7-2 and TRBJ2-3; D is undetermined. The CDR3 is made up of 14 amino acids. Germline V gives CDR1 SGHTA, CDR2 FQGNSA. V was shortened by 5 bases and J by 5 bases, with 14 bases between the two germline ends. The CDR3 reads CASSPTTFGDTQYF. The CDR3 DNA follows: TGTGCCAGCAGCCCTACTACATTCGGAGATACGCAGTATTTT.

The chain employs TRBV5-4 and TRBJ2-7; no clear D gene. Trimming took 5 bases from V and 0 from J, leaving 6 bases between them. CDR1 and CDR2 (germline): SGHNT, YYREEE (reference sequence). CDR3 length equals 12 residues. The CDR3 region has the DNA TGTGCCAGCAGTTTCAGCTCCTACGAGCAGTACTTC. Translated, it gives CASSFSSYEQYF.

The V call is TRBV14, the J call TRBJ2-1; 7 bases match TRBD2. Per the germline V gene, CDR1 is SGHDN and CDR2 is FVKESK. CDR3 length: 14 amino acids. Trimming cost V 1 base and J 9 bases; bases outside gene matches: 6. The CDR3 sequence is CASSQAAGEFEQFF. In nucleotides, the CDR3 is TGTGCCAGCAGCCAAGCTGCGGGAGAATTTGAGCAGTTCTTC.

This rearrangement joins TRBV18 to TRBJ1-5; tentatively, D is TRBD1 (6 bases). The V gene lost 2 bases and the J gene lost 7 bases, with 12 bases spanning the gap. Germline CDR1 KGHSH, CDR2 LQKENI. The CDR3 has 14 amino acids. The CDR3 is CASSPIKQGQPQHF. The CDR3 DNA is TGTGCCAGCTCACCAATAAAACAGGGACAGCCCCAGCATTTT.

V is TRBV3-1 (or the pseudogene TRBV3-2) and J is TRBJ2-7, with 7 bases aligning to TRBD1. This CDR3 is built from 18 residues. Germline CDR1 and CDR2: LGHDT and YNNKEL (reference sequence). Unmatched junction bases numbered 15, after V lost 3 bases and J lost 1 base. CDR3 region: CASSHRQVRGSQSYEQYF. The CDR3 coding sequence is TGTGCCAGCAGCCACCGACAAGTCAGGGGGAGCCAATCCTACGAGCAGTACTTC.

The chain has TRBV4-3 and TRBJ2-2, with TRBD2 matching 8 bases. The V gene's germline CDR1 is LGHNA and CDR2 YSLEER. This CDR3 region has 16 residues. With V trimmed by 0 bases and J by 4 bases, 4 bases remained unmatched. Here the CDR3 reads CASSQDRSGSTGELFF. CDR3 nucleotides: TGCGCCAGCAGCCAAGATCGGAGCGGGAGCACCGGGGAGCTGTTTTTT.

The J gene is TRBJ2-2, the V gene TRBV4-3, with D possibly matching TRBD1 (6 bases). Germline CDR1 and CDR2: LGHNA and YSLEER. V was clipped by 0 bases and J by 5 bases, with 13 bases between them. This CDR3 comprises 16 residues. In DNA form, the CDR3 reads TGCGCCAGCAGCCAAGATGCAACAGGGAGAACCGGGGAGCTGTTTTTT. Amino acid sequence: CASSQDATGRTGELFF.

The V and J genes are TRBV4-1 and TRBJ2-7; TRBD2 is a possible D gene (6 bases). This CDR3 is built from 15 residues. From germline, CDR1 is MGHRA and CDR2 YSYEKL. V lost 4 bases and J lost 0, with 13 bases in between. CDR3 sequence (DNA): TGCGCCAGCAGCCTAGTTAGCGGCAGCTCCTACGAGCAGTACTTC. Residues: CASSLVSGSSYEQYF.

The chain joins TRBV3-1 (or the pseudogene TRBV3-2) to TRBJ2-7; D is undetermined. This CDR3 comprises 18 residues. Trimming took off 0 bases at V and 6 bases at J, with 24 bases between the two ends. Germline V gene data show CDR1 as LGHDT and CDR2 as YNNKEL (reference sequence). CDR3 sequence (DNA): TGTGCCAGCAGCCAAGATAGGTCAGGCTGGGGAACTCTACGCGAGCAGTACTTC. The encoded protein is CASSQDRSGWGTLREQYF.

This clone occurred once. The chain has TRBV6-1 and TRBJ2-2; the match to TRBD2 covers 12 bases. Germline V CDR1 and CDR2: MNHNS, SASEGT. The CDR3 length is 20 residues. Trimming removed 2 bases from V and 1 base from J; junction bases left unmatched: 11. The CDR3 sequence: CASSELDERGLAGNTGELFF. CDR3 in DNA: TGTGCCAGCAGTGAACTTGACGAACGGGGACTAGCGGGGAACACCGGGGAGCTGTTTTTT.

This sequence joins TRBV7-2 and TRBJ1-1, with D tentatively TRBD1 (6 bases). Germline V gene sequence: CDR1 SGHTA, CDR2 FQGNSA. This CDR3 has 15 amino acids. The ends were cut back, 4 bases at V and 5 bases at J, with 17 bases in the middle. The chain's CDR3 is CASSYGGGRSTEAFF. The CDR3 DNA follows: TGTGCCAGCAGCTATGGGGGGGGCAGGAGTACTGAAGCTTTCTTT.

The rearrangement uses TRBV15 and TRBJ2-3; D is possibly TRBD1 (5 bases). The CDR3 runs to 14 residues. Deletions cut 3 bases from V and 3 bases from J, with 10 bases between. Germline V lookup: CDR1 LNHNV, CDR2 YYDKDF (reference sequence). The CDR3 region has the DNA TGTGCCACCAGCAGGGACACACGGACAGATACGCAGTATTTT. Amino acids: CATSRDTRTDTQYF.

The chain couples TRBV6-6 to TRBJ2-5, with 8 bases identical to TRBD2. Germline V CDR1 and CDR2: MNHNY, SVGAGI (reference sequence). This CDR3 has 13 amino acids. V trimming: 6 bases; J trimming: 5 bases; junction bases outside the gene matches: 5. The chain's CDR3 is CASRVGGAETQYF. The DNA of the CDR3 is TGTGCCAGCAGGGTCGGGGGGGCCGAGACCCAGTACTTC.

Only one count was recorded for this clone. This chain uses TRBV6-5 with TRBJ2-6; a weak D match, TRBD1 (6 bases). V shed 6 bases and J shed 2 bases, with 11 bases lying between them. The CDR3 is made up of 15 amino acids. Germline-derived CDR1 and CDR2 are MNHEY and SVGAGI. The CDR3 here is CASSPGHPGANVLTF. CDR3 DNA sequence: TGTGCCAGCAGCCCGGGACACCCTGGGGCCAACGTCCTGACTTTC.

J is TRBJ2-7 and V is TRBV21-1; TRBD2 reflects the table's D call only, with no check against the DNA. TRBV21-1 is tagged as a pseudogene. CDR3 size: 17 residues. Here the CDR3 reads CASSKVVGGATASEQYF. DNA of the CDR3: TGTGCCAGCAGCAAAGTGGTTGGGGGGGCTACCGCTAGCGAGCAGTACTTC.

This chain links TRBV6-5 with TRBJ1-1; 8 nucleotides match TRBD1. The junction had 7 bases not matched to a gene; V was cut back by 4 bases and J by 0 bases. Germline CDR1 reads MNHEY; CDR2 reads SVGAGI. This CDR3 contains 16 residues. The CDR3 DNA is TGTGCCAGCAGTTTTTATCAGGGGGCAATGAACACTGAAGCTTTCTTT. The encoded protein is CASSFYQGAMNTEAFF.